This T cell receptor beta chain was captured by sequencing in a study of blood T cell repertoires in COVID-19. Study at large: COVID-19 samples from acute and convalescent phases originated in the United States, Italy and Spain. Sources were T cells, B-cell-depleted T cells, or PBMCs; the material itself was cDNA or gDNA.

V was cut by 1 base and J by 0 bases, with 7 bases left in between. This CDR3 is 15 amino acids long. The germline CDR1 and CDR2 sequences are SGHVS and FNYEAQ. Authors' processing steps: Amplification of reference gene primers provided the estimated nucleated cell counts. Only in-frame clones appear in the TCRdb table, and some are missing; sequencing was by immunoSEQ multiplex PCR. V, J and clone size are those of that table, while D and trimming were read from the DNA. The table has 80,000 to 100,000 clones, approximately 86% seen once; the top ten hold 9.5% to 13%. The source is a man in his 70s with active or convalescent COVID-19. The specimen sequenced was peripheral blood. This sequence joins TRBV7-6 and TRBJ1-3; no clear D gene. CDR3 in amino acids: CASSLGAGSGNTIYF. The CDR3 coding sequence is TGTGCCAGCAGCTTAGGTGCCGGCTCTGGAAACACCATATATTTT.